This TCR beta chain was sequenced for a study of blood T cell repertoires in COVID-19. Looking at the study overall: Acute-phase and convalescent COVID-19 samples originated in the United States, Italy and Spain. The analysed material was cDNA or gDNA that came from T cells, B-cell-depleted T cells, or PBMCs.

This clone occurred once. V shed 0 bases, J shed 4 bases, and the junction held 3 bases outside the gene matches. The CDR3 runs to 16 residues. In germline, CDR1 is SGHRS, CDR2 YFSETQ. Authors' analysis steps: Estimated nucleated cell counts came from reference gene primer amplification. TCRdb's table, derived via immunoSEQ multiplex PCR, lists solely in-frame clones and lacks some. V, J and clone size were drawn from that table, and D and trimming were deduced from the DNA. The table has about 80,000 clones, about four fifths seen once; the top ten hold less than 40%. Material for sequencing was peripheral blood. The TCR sequence derives from a man at least 80 years old with active or convalescent COVID-19. V and J are TRBV5-1 and TRBJ1-4, with TRBD1 matching over 10 bases. The CDR3 nucleotides read TGCGCCAGCAGCTTGGGGGACAGGGGTAGTAATGAAAAACTGTTTTTT. Translated, it gives CASSLGDRGSNEKLFF.